The subject of this entry is one T cell receptor beta chain. Its antigen is undetermined. TCRdb's copy holds only in-frame clones and misses some; the assay was immunoSEQ multiplex PCR. The sample carries around 100,000 clones, 92% recorded once. The V end lost 4 bases, the J end lost 2 bases, and 15 bases lay between the germline ends. Germline loops: CDR1 KGHSH, CDR2 LQKENI. The CDR3 length is 16 residues. The sample comes from a study of siplizumab effects on memory and regulatory T cells. General study findings and limits: Confirmation that proliferating Tregs from siplizumab cultures had suppressive function was not obtained. The authors mapped only a minor fraction of alloreactive clones to unstimulated subsets. A major contribution to the alloresponse seemed to be made by naive T cells, which seemed more diverse than memory cells.

The sequencing sample was made of Tregs sorted from blood. This receptor was obtained from a human donor in good health. This chain joins TRBV18 and TRBJ1-5; a possible D gene is TRBD1 (5 bases). CDR3 in amino acids: CASSLYGREGNQPQHF. The CDR3 bases are TGTGCCAGCTCACTATACGGCAGGGAGGGCAATCAGCCCCAGCATTTT. Full variable domain (remainder filled in from reference TRBV18 and TRBJ1-5): NAGVMQNPRHLVRRRGQEARLRCSPMKGHSHVYWYRQLPEEGLKFMVYLQKENIIDESGMPKERFSAEFPKEGPSILRIQQVVRGDSAAYFCASSLYGREGNQPQHFGDGTRLSIL.